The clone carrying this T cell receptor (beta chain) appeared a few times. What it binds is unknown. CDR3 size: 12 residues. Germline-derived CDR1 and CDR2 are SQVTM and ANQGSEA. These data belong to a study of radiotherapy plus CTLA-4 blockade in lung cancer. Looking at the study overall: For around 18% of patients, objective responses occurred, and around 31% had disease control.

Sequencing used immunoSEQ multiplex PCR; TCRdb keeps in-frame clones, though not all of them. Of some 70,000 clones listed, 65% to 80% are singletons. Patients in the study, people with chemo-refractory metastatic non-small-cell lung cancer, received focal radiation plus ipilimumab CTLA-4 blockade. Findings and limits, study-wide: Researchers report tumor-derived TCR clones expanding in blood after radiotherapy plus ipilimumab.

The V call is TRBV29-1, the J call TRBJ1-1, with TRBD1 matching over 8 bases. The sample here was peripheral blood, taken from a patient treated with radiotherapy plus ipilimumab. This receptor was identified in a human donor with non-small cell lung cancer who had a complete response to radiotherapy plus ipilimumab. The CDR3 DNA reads TGCAGTATCCAGGGGGCTTCAGCTGAAGCTTTCTTT. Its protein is CSIQGASAEAFF.